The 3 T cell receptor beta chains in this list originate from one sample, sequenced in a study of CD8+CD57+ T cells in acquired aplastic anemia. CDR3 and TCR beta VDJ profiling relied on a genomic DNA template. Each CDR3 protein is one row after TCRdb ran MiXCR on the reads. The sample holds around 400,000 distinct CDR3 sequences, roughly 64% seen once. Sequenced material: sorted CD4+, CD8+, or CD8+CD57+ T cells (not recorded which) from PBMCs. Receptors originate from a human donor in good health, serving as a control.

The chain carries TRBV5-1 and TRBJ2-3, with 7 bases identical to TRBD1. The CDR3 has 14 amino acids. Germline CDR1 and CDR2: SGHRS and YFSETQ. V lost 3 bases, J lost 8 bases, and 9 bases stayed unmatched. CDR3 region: CASSSEQGWVTQYF. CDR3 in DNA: TGCGCCAGCAGCTCCGAACAGGGGTGGGTTACGCAGTATTTT. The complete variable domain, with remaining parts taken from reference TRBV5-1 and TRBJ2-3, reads KAGVTQTPRYLIKTRGQQVTLSCSPISGHRSVSWYQQTPGQGLQFLFEYFSETQRNKGNFPGRFSGRQFSNSRSEMNVSTLELGDSALYLCASSSEQGWVTQYFGPGTRLTVL.

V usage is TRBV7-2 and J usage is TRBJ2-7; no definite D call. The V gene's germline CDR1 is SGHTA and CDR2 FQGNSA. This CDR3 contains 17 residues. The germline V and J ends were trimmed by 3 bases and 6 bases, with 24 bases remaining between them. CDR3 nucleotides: TGTGCCAGCAGCTTGGCTTTTCAGCATAATTCACCCCTCGAGCAGTACTTC. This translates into CASSLAFQHNSPLEQYF.

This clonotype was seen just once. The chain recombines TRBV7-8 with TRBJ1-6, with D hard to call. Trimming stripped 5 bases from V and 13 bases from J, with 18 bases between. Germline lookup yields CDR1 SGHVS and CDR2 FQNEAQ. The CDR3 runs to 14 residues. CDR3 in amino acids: CASSIGGLDSPLHF. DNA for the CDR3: TGTGCCAGCAGCATAGGAGGATTAGACTCGCCCCTCCACTTT.